A single sample is the source of the 20 T cell receptor beta chains below, sequenced in a study of CD8 T cells in Susac syndrome. It was with random hexamers that about 0.45 to 1 ug RNA was reverse transcribed. TCRdb independently ran MiXCR on the immunoSEQ multiplex PCR reads; one entry per CDR3 protein. This table holds around 170,000 distinct CDR3 sequences, around 90% found once. The sample consisted of CD4+ T cells from PBMCs. The source of these receptors is a human donor in good health.

The J gene is TRBJ2-6, the V gene TRBV29-1; D remains unclear. Trimming pared 2 bases from V and 2 bases from J, leaving 7 bases between. This CDR3 has 14 residues. Germline CDR1 reads SQVTM; CDR2 reads ANQGSEA. In DNA form, the CDR3 reads TGCAGCGTTGAAATATTCGCTGGGGCCAACGTCCTGACTTTC. Translated, it gives CSVEIFAGANVLTF.

V gene TRBV2 combines with J gene TRBJ2-5; TRBD2 matches at 7 bases. Trimming removed 6 bases from V and 2 bases from J; junction bases left unmatched: 3. Germline CDR1 reads SNHLY; CDR2 reads FYNNEI. The CDR3 totals 13 residues. The CDR3 sequence: CASRVGGQETQYF. The CDR3 DNA sequence: TGTGCCAGCAGGGTCGGGGGGCAAGAGACCCAGTACTTC.

The chain has TRBV7-2 and TRBJ2-1, with 9 bases fitting TRBD2. Per the germline V gene, CDR1 is SGHTA and CDR2 is FQGNSA. V dropped 5 bases and J dropped 9; count of bases not matched to a gene: 17. This CDR3 contains 17 residues. The CDR3 DNA is TGTGCCAGCAGCCCTGGACTAGCGCCCAGGGGGAAGAGTGAGCAGTTCTTC. Its protein is CASSPGLAPRGKSEQFF.

V is TRBV20-1 and J is TRBJ2-7; 7 bases align to TRBD1. The V gene end was trimmed by 8 bases and the J gene end by 2 bases; junction bases not matched to a gene: 9. The germline CDR1 and CDR2 sequences are DFQATT and SNEGSKA (reference sequence). The CDR3 totals 13 residues. CDR3 nucleotide sequence: TGCAGTTCCGGGGACAGAAGCACCTACGAGCAGTACTTC. Translating gives CSSGDRSTYEQYF.

V and J are TRBV2 and TRBJ2-7, with D hard to call. This CDR3 region has 14 residues. Between the trimmed V and J ends, which lost 5 bases and 0 bases, there was a span of 11 bases. Germline V gene data show CDR1 as SNHLY and CDR2 as FYNNEI. The CDR3 DNA reads as TGTGCCAGCAGTATCCCGACCGGCTCCTACGAGCAGTACTTC. Residues: CASSIPTGSYEQYF.

CDR3 region: CASSESGLAGKETQYF. Here the CDR3 DNA reads TGCGCCAGCAGTGAGTCCGGACTAGCGGGAAAAGAGACCCAGTACTTC. The genes are TRBV10-1 and TRBJ2-5, with 12 positions matching TRBD2. The CDR3 has 16 residues. The V segment lost 0 bases and the J segment 3 bases; nucleotides outside the gene matches: 2. Germline CDR1 reads WNHNN; CDR2 reads SYGVQD (reference sequence).

The chain employs TRBV9 and TRBJ1-2; D may be TRBD1 (5 bases). Trimming removed 0 bases at V and 6 bases at J, with 18 bases between. Looked up from germline, CDR1 is SGDLS and CDR2 is YYNGEE. CDR3 size: 16 residues. The CDR3 spells CASSVESWASGDGYTF. The CDR3 coding sequence is TGTGCCAGCAGCGTAGAGTCATGGGCGTCGGGGGATGGCTACACCTTC.

The chain combines TRBV19 with TRBJ1-1; TRBD1 matches at 7 bases. CDR1 and CDR2 from the germline V gene are LNHDA and SQIVND (reference sequence). CDR3 length equals 14 residues. V gave up 5 bases and J gave up 4 bases; unmatched junction bases: 7. CDR3 sequence reads: CASSQGQVRTEAFF. Written as DNA, the CDR3 is TGTGCCAGTAGTCAAGGACAGGTTCGCACTGAAGCTTTCTTT.

The chain carries TRBV30 and TRBJ1-2; unclear D gene. Germline CDR1 and CDR2: GTSNPN and SVGIG (reference sequence). CDR3 length: 12 residues. Deletions cut 2 bases from V and 4 bases from J, with 8 bases between. The chain's CDR3 is CAWSPGIYGYTF. The CDR3, as DNA: TGTGCCTGGAGTCCCGGAATCTATGGCTACACCTTC.

The J gene is TRBJ2-3, the V gene TRBV7-9; D unresolved. The V gene lost 5 bases and the J gene lost 4 bases, with 10 bases spanning the gap. The length of the CDR3 is 13 residues. Germline lookup yields CDR1 SEHNR and CDR2 FQNEAQ (reference sequence). The CDR3: CASSHRLSDTQYF. The CDR3 nucleotides are TGTGCCAGCAGCCACCGGTTGTCAGATACGCAGTATTTT.

The J gene is TRBJ1-1, the V gene TRBV5-1; D ambiguous. Per the germline V gene, CDR1 is SGHRS and CDR2 is YFSETQ. The V end was cut by 6 bases, the J end by 1 base, with 10 bases between. The CDR3 is 13 residues long. The CDR3 nucleotides are TGCGCCAGCAAGGGCCTGCCGAACACTGAAGCTTTCTTT. Amino acids: CASKGLPNTEAFF.

The chain is built from TRBV30 and TRBJ1-4, with D unresolved. This CDR3 is built from 14 residues. The germline V and J ends were trimmed by 6 bases and 0 bases, with 11 bases remaining between them. Germline CDR1 GTSNPN, CDR2 SVGIG (reference sequence). DNA for the CDR3: TGTGCCTGCCCTAGCCGTTCAACTAATGAAAAACTGTTTTTT. It codes for CACPSRSTNEKLFF.

This chain links TRBV6-5 with TRBJ2-7; D may be TRBD1 (5 bases). V lost 5 bases and J 3 bases, leaving 14 bases between the germline ends. The CDR3 spans 14 residues. Germline CDR1 reads MNHEY; CDR2 reads SVGAGI. CDR3 DNA: TGTGCCAGCAGTCGAAGACAGAATGACTACGAGCAGTACTTC. Translated, it gives CASSRRQNDYEQYF.

V gene TRBV9 combines with J gene TRBJ1-2; D remains ambiguous. Trimming pared 4 bases from V and 0 bases from J, leaving 10 bases between. This CDR3 contains 14 residues. CDR1 and CDR2 (germline): SGDLS, YYNGEE. CDR3 protein: CASSSPGANYGYTF. The CDR3 DNA sequence: TGTGCCAGCAGCTCCCCGGGAGCTAACTATGGCTACACCTTC.

The chain employs TRBV28 and TRBJ2-7, with D unclear. The CDR3 covers 13 residues. The ends were cut back, 2 bases at V and 6 bases at J, with 11 bases in the middle. Germline assignment: CDR1 MDHEN and CDR2 SYDVKM. The chain's CDR3 is CASSLASPGEQYF. CDR3 bases: TGTGCCAGCAGTTTAGCCTCGCCTGGCGAGCAGTACTTC.

The chain employs TRBV5-4 and TRBJ2-3; D uncertain. The V gene lost 6 bases and the J gene lost 0 bases, with 11 bases spanning the gap. The CDR3 consists of 14 residues. Germline-derived CDR1 and CDR2 are SGHNT and YYREEE (reference sequence). This CDR3 is CASIEDPSTDTQYF. The CDR3 bases are TGTGCCAGCATTGAGGACCCGAGCACAGATACGCAGTATTTT.

V usage is TRBV10-3 and J usage is TRBJ2-5; 7 bases are a match to TRBD1. The CDR3 has 11 amino acids. CDR1 is ENHRY and CDR2 is SYGVKD in the germline V gene. V dropped 8 bases and J dropped 5; count of bases not matched to a gene: 2. The CDR3 protein is CAIGQAETQYF. CDR3 coding DNA: TGTGCCATCGGACAGGCGGAGACCCAGTACTTC.

The chain is built from TRBV7-8 and TRBJ2-5, with D perhaps assigned TRBD1 or TRBD2 (6 bases each). Germline values: CDR1 SGHVS, CDR2 FQNEAQ. The V end was cut by 5 bases, the J end by 5 bases, with 9 bases between. This CDR3 has 12 residues. CDR3 sequence (DNA): TGTGCCAGCAGCCGGGGGCGGGAGACCCAGTACTTC. Its protein product is CASSRGRETQYF. Using reference TRBV7-8 and TRBJ2-5 for the parts outside the CDR3, the full variable domain is GAGVSQSPRYKVAKRGQDVALRCDPISGHVSLFWYQQALGQGPEFLTYFQNEAQLDKSGLPSDRFFAERPEGSVSTLKIQRTQQEDSAVYLCASSRGRETQYFGPGTRLLVL.

The CDR3 is CASSYSWGAQETQYF. As DNA, the CDR3 is TGTGCCAGCAGTTACTCTTGGGGTGCTCAAGAGACCCAGTACTTC. This rearrangement joins TRBV6-5 to TRBJ2-5; D is ambiguous. Deletions cut 0 bases from V and 2 bases from J, with 10 bases between. The germline V gene encodes CDR1 MNHEY and CDR2 SVGAGI. The CDR3 runs 15 residues.

The rearrangement links TRBV30 to TRBJ2-3; the match to TRBD1 covers 8 bases. Germline-derived CDR1 and CDR2 are GTSNPN and SVGIG (reference sequence). J was trimmed by 0 bases and V by 3 bases; bases with no gene match: 8. The CDR3 extends over 16 amino acids. Here the CDR3 reads CAWRNPRTGSTDTQYF. The CDR3 DNA follows: TGTGCCTGGAGGAACCCCCGGACAGGGAGCACAGATACGCAGTATTTT. Combining the CDR3 with reference TRBV30 and TRBJ2-3 gives the whole variable domain SQTIHQWPATLVQPVGSPLSLECTVEGTSNPNLYWYRQAAGRGLQLLFYSVGIGQISSEVPQNLSASRPQDRQFILSSKKLLLSDSGFYLCAWRNPRTGSTDTQYFGPGTRLTVL.